These 25 T cell receptor beta chains were sequenced from one sample in a study of cytomegalovirus exposure and HLA in healthy donors. Vbeta (60) and Jbeta (13) primers were used in the PCR. Method: immunoSEQ multiplex PCR; TCRdb's copy keeps in-frame clones and lacks some. Found here are just over 150,000 clones, about 65% of them singletons; the top ten hold roughly 6.6%. Source material: PBMCs. These receptors were obtained from a man in his forties or fifties in good health and CMV-seropositive.

This chain uses TRBV30 with TRBJ2-7, with 9 bases matching TRBD2. V was clipped by 4 bases and J by 1 base; unmatched bases: 2. Germline V gene sequence: CDR1 GTSNPN, CDR2 SVGIG (reference sequence). CDR3 length: 13 residues. The CDR3 sequence: CAWTSGISYEQYF. In DNA form, the CDR3 reads TGTGCCTGGACTAGCGGGATTTCCTACGAGCAGTACTTC.

The chain is built from TRBV11-1 and TRBJ1-1, with D tentatively TRBD1 (6 bases). With 3 bases removed from V and 2 bases from J, the gap between germline ends came to 10 bases. The CDR3 extends over 14 amino acids. CDR1 and CDR2 (germline): SGHAT, FQDESV (reference sequence). CDR3 in amino acids: CASSFDRFNTEAFF. CDR3 sequence (DNA): TGTGCCAGCAGCTTCGACAGGTTCAACACTGAAGCTTTCTTT.

The chain uses TRBV9 and TRBJ1-1, with unresolved D. The CDR3 runs 14 residues. Trimming took off 0 bases at V and 6 bases at J, with 12 bases between the two ends. Germline CDR1 is SGDLS and CDR2 is YYNGEE. The CDR3 is CASSVEEADSEAFF. The CDR3 nucleotides read TGTGCCAGCAGCGTAGAGGAGGCAGACTCTGAAGCTTTCTTT.

This sequence joins TRBV9 and TRBJ2-3, with 8 bases fitting TRBD2. V lost 2 bases and J lost 6; bases outside the gene matches: 14. CDR3 length: 17 amino acids. Per the germline V gene, CDR1 is SGDLS and CDR2 is YYNGEE. DNA for the CDR3: TGTGCCAGCAGCGTCGACGCCTTAGCGGGGTTGAGGGATACGCAGTATTTT. This gives the protein CASSVDALAGLRDTQYF.

This rearrangement joins TRBV7-9 to TRBJ1-2, with D unclear. The CDR3 spans 11 residues. V was trimmed by 10 bases and J by 3 bases, leaving 9 bases between them. Germline V gene lookup returns CDR1 SEHNR and CDR2 FQNEAQ (reference sequence). The CDR3 loop reads CATPVDYGYTF. In DNA, the CDR3 is TGTGCCACCCCCGTTGACTATGGCTACACCTTC.

The table lists this clone with a few counts. The chain combines TRBV4-2 with TRBJ2-1; 12 bases map to TRBD2. V trimming: 4 bases; J trimming: 9 bases; junction bases outside the gene matches: 13. The length of the CDR3 is 17 residues. Per the germline V gene, CDR1 is LGHNA and CDR2 is YNFKEQ. The DNA of the CDR3 is TGTGCCAGCAGCCGTGCCGGGGCTAGCGGGGGGGCCAGTGAGCAGTTCTTC. Protein product: CASSRAGASGGASEQFF.

The chain uses TRBV11-2 and TRBJ1-4, with 10 bases aligning to TRBD1. From germline, CDR1 is SGHAT and CDR2 FQNNGV. The CDR3 has 14 residues. The V gene end was trimmed by 5 bases and the J gene end by 8 bases; junction bases not matched to a gene: 5. CDR3 DNA: TGTGCCAGCAGCATGGACAGGGGGAGGGAAAAACTGTTTTTT. Its translation: CASSMDRGREKLFF.

V is TRBV7-2 and J is TRBJ1-2; 10 nucleotides align to TRBD1. The CDR3 sequence is 14 residues long. The ends lost 4 bases at V and 12 bases at J; junction bases unmatched: 11. CDR1 is SGHTA and CDR2 is FQGNSA in the germline V gene. The CDR3: CASSSGTGEGIDTF. In DNA, the CDR3 is TGTGCCAGCAGCTCCGGGACAGGGGAGGGGATTGACACCTTC.

This chain links TRBV19 with TRBJ2-4, with unresolved D. Trimming removed 3 bases from V and 0 bases from J, with 9 bases in between. Germline-derived CDR1 and CDR2 are LNHDA and SQIVND (reference sequence). The CDR3 is 15 amino acids. The CDR3 DNA sequence: TGTGCCAGTAGTATGGTGGGCTTAGCCAAAAACATTCAGTACTTC. The encoded protein is CASSMVGLAKNIQYF.

This rearrangement joins TRBV7-8 to TRBJ2-7, with 14 bases matching TRBD2. This CDR3 contains 19 residues. The junction had 11 bases not matched to a gene; V was cut back by 4 bases and J by 0 bases. Germline V gene data show CDR1 as SGHVS and CDR2 as FQNEAQ. The CDR3 sequence is CASSSMWTSGGISSYEQYF. CDR3 in DNA: TGTGCCAGCAGCTCGATGTGGACTAGCGGGGGGATCAGCTCCTACGAGCAGTACTTC.

The chain has TRBV5-1 and TRBJ1-1; D not certain. The CDR3 totals 14 residues. CDR1 is SGHRS and CDR2 is YFSETQ in the germline V gene. The V end lost 5 bases, the J end lost 0 bases, and 11 bases lay between the germline ends. The DNA of the CDR3 is TGCGCCAGCAGTTACCTCTCAGTGAACACTGAAGCTTTCTTT. Protein product: CASSYLSVNTEAFF.

This clone was seen once. V is TRBV4-3 and J is TRBJ1-3; D perhaps matches TRBD1 (6 bases). Germline V CDR1 and CDR2: LGHNA, YSLEER. The V gene lost 0 bases and the J gene lost 4 bases, with 10 bases spanning the gap. CDR3 size: 15 residues. The CDR3 coding sequence is TGCGCCAGCAGCCAAGATTCAGGGGTCGGAAACACCATATATTTT. Amino acid sequence: CASSQDSGVGNTIYF.

The chain is built from TRBV5-1 and TRBJ2-3, with 8 bases that match TRBD2. The CDR3 has 15 amino acids. Looked up from germline, CDR1 is SGHRS and CDR2 is YFSETQ. V lost 0 bases to trimming and J lost 10 bases; unmatched junction nucleotides: 10. The DNA of the CDR3 is TGCGCCAGCAGCTTGGGTCGGGGGGGCCGCGGTGCGCAGTATTTT. Protein product: CASSLGRGGRGAQYF.

The V call is TRBV6-6, the J call TRBJ2-5; D possibly corresponds to TRBD1 (6 bases). Germline CDR1 MNHNY, CDR2 SVGAGI (reference sequence). The CDR3 totals 13 residues. V lost 7 bases, J lost 5 bases, and 14 bases lay in between. CDR3 residues: CASTSGVGETQYF. The CDR3 bases are TGTGCCAGCACCTCAGGGGTAGGCGAGACCCAGTACTTC.

V usage is TRBV7-2 and J usage is TRBJ2-1; 8 bases agree with TRBD1. Losses at the gene ends were 4 bases for V and 7 bases for J; bases not matched to a gene: 9. Looked up from germline, CDR1 is SGHTA and CDR2 is FQGNSA. CDR3 length: 15 residues. The CDR3 reads CASSSGQGRINEQFF. CDR3 nucleotides: TGTGCCAGCAGCTCCGGACAGGGTAGGATAAATGAGCAGTTCTTC.

The chain has TRBV5-8 and TRBJ2-7; 8 bases map to TRBD1. With 9 bases clipped from V and 0 bases from J, the junction kept 11 bases outside the gene matches. CDR3 length equals 15 residues. The germline CDR1 and CDR2 sequences are SGHTS and YDEGEE. The CDR3 loop is CANRRQGKGSYEQYF. CDR3 coding DNA: TGTGCCAACAGAAGACAGGGGAAGGGCTCCTACGAGCAGTACTTC. The variable domain in full, completed from reference TRBV5-8 and TRBJ2-7, reads EAGVTQSPTHLIKTRGQQATLRCSPISGHTSVYWYQQALGLGLQFLLWYDEGEERNRGNFPPRFSGRQFPNYSSELNVNALELEDSALYLCANRRQGKGSYEQYFGPGTRLTVT.

This clone occurred a few times. The V call is TRBV5-4, the J call TRBJ1-2, with unresolved D. The germline V gene has CDR1 SGHNT and CDR2 YYREEE (reference sequence). Trimming stripped 0 bases from V and 1 base from J, with 10 bases between. The CDR3 totals 15 residues. The chain's CDR3 is CASSLGSGLNYGYTF. CDR3 sequence (DNA): TGTGCCAGCAGCTTGGGTTCGGGTCTTAACTATGGCTACACCTTC.

In this sample, this clone turned up a few times. The chain is built from TRBV2 and TRBJ1-1; possibly TRBD1 for D (5 bases). V lost 3 bases and J lost 5, with 13 bases in between. The CDR3 has 14 amino acids. Germline loops: CDR1 SNHLY, CDR2 FYNNEI. CDR3 in amino acids: CASSDLGRGTEAFF. The CDR3, as DNA: TGTGCCAGCAGTGACCTTGGAAGGGGTACTGAAGCTTTCTTT.

The J gene is TRBJ1-1, the V gene TRBV2, with a weak D call TRBD1 (5 bases). The CDR3 has 16 residues. CDR1 is SNHLY and CDR2 is FYNNEI in the germline V gene. The V end was cut by 4 bases, the J end by 0 bases, with 15 bases between. Here the CDR3 DNA reads TGTGCCAGCAGTGGCCCCCAGGGTATCATGAACACTGAAGCTTTCTTT. The encoded protein is CASSGPQGIMNTEAFF. Variable domain in full (rest from reference TRBV2 and TRBJ1-1): EPEVTQTPSHQVTQMGQEVILRCVPISNHLYFYWYRQILGQKVEFLVSFYNNEISEKSEIFDDQFSVERPDGSNFTLKIRSTKLEDSAMYFCASSGPQGIMNTEAFFGQGTRLTVV.

The V gene is TRBV10-3, the J gene TRBJ2-6; the match to TRBD1 covers 9 bases. V shed 8 bases and J 0 bases; nucleotides not matched to a gene: 8. This CDR3 contains 17 residues. Germline assignment: CDR1 ENHRY and CDR2 SYGVKD. CDR3 in amino acids: CAIRIGDRDSGANVLTF. CDR3 in DNA: TGTGCCATCCGCATCGGGGACAGGGACTCTGGGGCCAACGTCCTGACTTTC.

The chain couples TRBV6-1 to TRBJ2-1; TRBD2 matches at 10 bases. Germline V lookup: CDR1 MNHNS, CDR2 SASEGT. CDR3 length equals 15 residues. J lost 3 bases, V lost 5 bases, and 4 bases had no gene match. This CDR3 is CASSIGLADYNEQFF. For the CDR3, the DNA is TGTGCCAGCAGTATAGGACTAGCGGACTACAATGAGCAGTTCTTC.

This rearrangement joins TRBV7-9 to TRBJ1-1; perhaps TRBD1 as D (6 bases). The CDR3 runs to 13 residues. Trimming stripped 5 bases from V and 5 bases from J, with 12 bases between. Germline values: CDR1 SEHNR, CDR2 FQNEAQ (reference sequence). The CDR3 reads CASSGTQGTEAFF. CDR3 bases: TGTGCCAGCAGCGGAACACAGGGAACTGAAGCTTTCTTT.

The chain joins TRBV6-5 to TRBJ2-2; D is perhaps TRBD2 (6 bases). Germline loops: CDR1 MNHEY, CDR2 SVGAGI. This CDR3 is built from 14 residues. V was clipped by 6 bases and J by 2 bases, with 10 bases between them. The CDR3 sequence is CASRDGGNTGELFF. In DNA form, the CDR3 reads TGTGCCAGCAGGGACGGGGGAAACACCGGGGAGCTGTTTTTT.

V usage is TRBV4-1 and J usage is TRBJ1-6; D is perhaps TRBD1 (5 bases). This CDR3 comprises 17 residues. V lost 1 base, J lost 6 bases, and 16 bases lay in between. In germline, CDR1 is MGHRA, CDR2 YSYEKL. CDR3 bases: TGCGCCAGCAGCCAAGTGGGGCGGGGGAAAAGTAATTCACCCCTCCACTTT. This codes for CASSQVGRGKSNSPLHF.

For this clone: Other nucleotide sequences in the sample specify the same CDR3. This sequence joins TRBV7-2 and TRBJ1-5; D is possibly TRBD1 (5 bases). This CDR3 has 14 amino acids. Germline CDR1 is SGHTA and CDR2 is FQGNSA. Trimming took off 1 base at V and 2 bases at J, with 6 bases between the two ends. CDR3 in amino acids: CASSLGGGNQPQHF. DNA for the CDR3: TGTGCCAGCAGCTTAGGGGGCGGCAATCAGCCCCAGCATTTT.